This TCR beta chain was found in a study of cytomegalovirus exposure and HLA in healthy donors. Findings and caveats of the study: Cytomegalovirus association was assigned to around 150 TCR beta chains.

The CDR3 contains 12 residues. Germline V gene sequence: CDR1 SGDLS, CDR2 YYNGEE. V gave up 6 bases and J gave up 8 bases; unmatched junction bases: 2. Clones were sequenced by immunoSEQ multiplex PCR, and TCRdb holds only the in-frame ones, with some missing. The sample lists 90,000 to 130,000 clones, roughly 90% occurring once. With respect to this clone: As yet, its antigen is unknown.

The sequencing sample was made of PBMCs. The TCR originated in a woman aged 18-30 years in good health and CMV-seronegative. The V gene is TRBV9, the J gene TRBJ1-6; 7 nucleotides agree with TRBD1. For the CDR3, the DNA is TGTGCCAGCAAAACAGGGGATTCACCCCTCCACTTT. It specifies CASKTGDSPLHF.